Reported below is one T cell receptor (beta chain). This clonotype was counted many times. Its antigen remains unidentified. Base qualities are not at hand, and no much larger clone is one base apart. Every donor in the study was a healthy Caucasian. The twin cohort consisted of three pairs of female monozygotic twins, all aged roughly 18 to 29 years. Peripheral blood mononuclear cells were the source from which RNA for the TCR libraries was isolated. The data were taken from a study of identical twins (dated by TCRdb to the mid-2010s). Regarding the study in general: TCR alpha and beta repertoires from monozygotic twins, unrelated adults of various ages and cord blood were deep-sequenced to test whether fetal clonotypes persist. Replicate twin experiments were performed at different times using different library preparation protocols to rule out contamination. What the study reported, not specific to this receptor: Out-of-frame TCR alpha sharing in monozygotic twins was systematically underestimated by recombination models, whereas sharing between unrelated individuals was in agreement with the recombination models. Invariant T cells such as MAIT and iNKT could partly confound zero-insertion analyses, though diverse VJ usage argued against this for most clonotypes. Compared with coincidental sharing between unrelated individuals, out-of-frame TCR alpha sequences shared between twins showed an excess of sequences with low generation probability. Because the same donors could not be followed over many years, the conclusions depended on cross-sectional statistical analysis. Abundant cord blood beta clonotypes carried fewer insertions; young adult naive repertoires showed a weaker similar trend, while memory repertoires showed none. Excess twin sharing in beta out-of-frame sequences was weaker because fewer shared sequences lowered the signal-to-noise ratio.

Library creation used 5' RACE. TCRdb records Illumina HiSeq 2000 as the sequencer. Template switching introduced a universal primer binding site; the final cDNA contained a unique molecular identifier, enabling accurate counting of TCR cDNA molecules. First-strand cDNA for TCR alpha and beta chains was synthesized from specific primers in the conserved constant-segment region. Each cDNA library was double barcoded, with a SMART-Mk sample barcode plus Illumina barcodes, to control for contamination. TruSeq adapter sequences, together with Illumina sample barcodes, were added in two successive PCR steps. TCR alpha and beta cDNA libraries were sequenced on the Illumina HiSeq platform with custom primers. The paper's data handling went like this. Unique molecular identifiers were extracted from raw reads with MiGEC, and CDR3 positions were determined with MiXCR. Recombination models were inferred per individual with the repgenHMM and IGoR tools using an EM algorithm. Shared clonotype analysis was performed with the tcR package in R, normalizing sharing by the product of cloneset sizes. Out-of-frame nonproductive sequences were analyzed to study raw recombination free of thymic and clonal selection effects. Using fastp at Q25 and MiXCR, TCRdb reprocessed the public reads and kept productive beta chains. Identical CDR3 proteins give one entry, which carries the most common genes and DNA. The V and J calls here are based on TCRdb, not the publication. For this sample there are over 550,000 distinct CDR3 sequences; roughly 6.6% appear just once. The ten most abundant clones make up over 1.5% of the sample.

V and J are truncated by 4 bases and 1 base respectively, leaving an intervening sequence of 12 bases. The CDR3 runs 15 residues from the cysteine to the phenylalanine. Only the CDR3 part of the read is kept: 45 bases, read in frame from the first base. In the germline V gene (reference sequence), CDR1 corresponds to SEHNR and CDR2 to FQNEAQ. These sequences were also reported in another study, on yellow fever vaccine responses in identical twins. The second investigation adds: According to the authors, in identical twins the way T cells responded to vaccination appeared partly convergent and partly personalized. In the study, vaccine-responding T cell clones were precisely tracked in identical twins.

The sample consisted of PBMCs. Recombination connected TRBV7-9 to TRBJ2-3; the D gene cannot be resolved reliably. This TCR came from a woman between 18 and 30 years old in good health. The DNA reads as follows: TGTGCCAGCAGCTCAGCTTCTGGGGGCACAGATACGCAGTATTTT. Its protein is CASSSASGGTDTQYF.